Shown below are 6 T cell receptor beta chains from a single sample sequenced in a study of CD8 T cells in ankylosing spondylitis. Study-wide results and caveats: Characteristic of ankylosing spondylitis blood, it appeared, was a TCR beta motif comprising eight highly homologous variants.

Antigens for these TCRs are unknown. TCRdb re-derived calls from the 5' RACE reads in MiXCR, one entry per CDR3 protein. The table records 350,000 to 550,000 distinct CDR3 sequences, more than 25% of them present only once. Sequencing was performed on blood, either unsorted or a sorted T cell fraction (not recorded which). The origin of the receptors is a male donor with ankylosing spondylitis.

This clonotype was counted only a few times. This CDR3 is CSARTSSTDTQYF. The CDR3 nucleotides are TGCAGTGCCCGGACTAGCTCCACAGATACGCAGTATTTT. The gene calls are TRBV20-1 and TRBJ2-3; 8 bases are a match to TRBD2. The germline CDR1 and CDR2 sequences are DFQATT and SNEGSKA (reference sequence). This CDR3 is built from 13 residues. The junction had 4 bases not matched to a gene; V was cut back by 6 bases and J by 2 bases.

This clonotype was recorded a few times. The chain combines TRBV29-1 with TRBJ2-1, with D possibly being TRBD1 (6 bases). V was pared by 8 bases and J by 2 bases, with 16 bases between. Germline-derived CDR1 and CDR2 are SQVTM and ANQGSEA. The CDR3 totals 14 residues. This CDR3 reads CSTLGAGTYNEQFF. In DNA, the CDR3 is TGCAGCACCCTGGGGGCGGGTACCTACAATGAGCAGTTCTTC.

This clonotype occurred a few times. The J gene is TRBJ1-1, the V gene TRBV14; 7 positions agree with TRBD1. This CDR3 region has 13 residues. Germline V gene sequence: CDR1 SGHDN, CDR2 FVKESK. V was clipped by 0 bases and J by 9 bases; unmatched bases: 4. The CDR3 here is CASSQETGTQAFF. The CDR3 DNA reads TGTGCCAGCAGCCAAGAGACAGGGACTCAAGCTTTCTTT.

The V and J genes are TRBV6-5 and TRBJ1-5; no reliable D call. CDR1 MNHEY and CDR2 SVGAGI come from the germline V gene. The length of the CDR3 is 14 residues. Trimming pared 2 bases from V and 7 bases from J, leaving 12 bases between. CDR3 nucleotides: TGTGCCAGCAGTTACCCACTAGGGAACCAGCCCCAGCATTTT. Translated, it gives CASSYPLGNQPQHF.

J is TRBJ2-1 and V is TRBV6-1; 8 bases align to TRBD1. Germline loops: CDR1 MNHNS, CDR2 SASEGT. The trim removed 10 bases at V and 2 bases at J, leaving 7 bases unmatched. The length of the CDR3 is 14 residues. CDR3 loop: CATLRQGPYNEQFF. Here the CDR3 DNA reads TGTGCCACCCTCCGACAGGGGCCCTACAATGAGCAGTTCTTC.

CDR3 protein: CASSPGLAGNIQYF. CDR3 sequence (DNA): TGTGCCAGCAGCCCGGGACTAGCGGGAAACATTCAGTACTTC. This chain uses TRBV12-3 or TRBV12-4 with TRBJ2-4; 12 bases align to TRBD2. The CDR3 has 14 amino acids. The V segment lost 6 bases and the J segment 6 bases; nucleotides outside the gene matches: 3.